Reported below is one T cell receptor beta chain. Its antigen is unidentified. These donors counted as nominally healthy when sampled, but unrecorded immune exposures were likely. The sample comes from a study of cytomegalovirus exposure and HLA in healthy donors. Study overall: Approximately 170 million T cells yielded approximately 110 million unique TCR beta sequences in earlier analysis. Study-wide findings and caveats: Reportedly, a later analysis found an Asian-associated ancestry cluster had fewer N-insertions than the roughly 700-donor mean. Differences between HLA loci emerged in a later analysis of TCR association rates, with DRB1 most and HLA-C fewest.

Per the germline V gene, CDR1 is MNHEY and CDR2 is SMNVEV (reference sequence). This CDR3 spans 16 amino acids. The J segment lost 4 bases and the V segment lost 6 bases, leaving 11 bases of the junction unmatched. PCR involved 60 Vbeta and 13 Jbeta primers. Sequenced by immunoSEQ multiplex PCR; TCRdb stores in-frame clones only, minus some. Of about 190,000 clones in the sample, over 70% were seen once. This rearrangement joins TRBV27 to TRBJ1-2; 10 bases line up with TRBD1. This sequence originates from a woman in her twenties or thirties in good health and CMV-seropositive. The material sequenced was PBMCs. The CDR3: CASSPRTGGVSYGYTF. CDR3 sequence (DNA): TGTGCCAGCAGCCCTCGGACAGGGGGGGTCTCCTATGGCTACACCTTC.